Each of the 22 T cell receptor beta chains below was sequenced from the same sample in a study of blood T cell repertoires in COVID-19. Sequencing used immunoSEQ multiplex PCR; TCRdb keeps in-frame clones, though not all of them. The sample lists about 200,000 clones; about 88% were seen once. The material sequenced was PBMCs or T cells enriched from blood (not recorded which). The receptor source for this set is a young woman who had been exposed to COVID-19.

Here the CDR3 reads CASRDRGLNSPLHF. DNA of the CDR3: TGTGCCAGCAGGGACAGGGGGCTCAATTCACCCCTCCACTTT. This chain connects TRBV28 to TRBJ1-6; the match to TRBD1 covers 11 bases. CDR1 and CDR2 from the germline V gene are MDHEN and SYDVKM. The CDR3 totals 14 residues. V dropped 6 bases and J dropped 7; count of bases not matched to a gene: 2.

This chain joins TRBV4-1 and TRBJ2-3; D is unclear. This CDR3 is built from 15 residues. V was shortened by 1 base and J by 0 bases, with 8 bases between the two germline ends. In germline, CDR1 is MGHRA, CDR2 YSYEKL. This CDR3 reads CASSQAVISTDTQYF. CDR3 DNA: TGCGCCAGCAGCCAAGCCGTAATTAGCACAGATACGCAGTATTTT.

This clone was picked up one time. CDR3 region: CASSWAFSGNTIYF. The CDR3 coding sequence is TGTGCCAGCAGCTGGGCGTTCTCTGGAAACACCATATATTTT. This chain links TRBV5-8 with TRBJ1-3; the D is unclear. The CDR3 is 14 amino acids. Trimming removed 3 bases at V and 0 bases at J, with 7 bases between. Per the germline V gene, CDR1 is SGHTS and CDR2 is YDEGEE.

This clone was seen just once. V gene TRBV5-1 combines with J gene TRBJ2-7; 10 bases map to TRBD2. CDR1 and CDR2 (germline): SGHRS, YFSETQ. The V gene end was trimmed by 4 bases and the J gene end by 2 bases; junction bases not matched to a gene: 12. The CDR3 consists of 17 residues. The CDR3 sequence is CASSLSNSGGPAYEQYF. CDR3 nucleotide sequence: TGCGCCAGCAGCCTATCAAATAGCGGGGGGCCCGCCTACGAGCAGTACTTC.

This chain connects TRBV19 to TRBJ2-5; D gene ambiguous. The CDR3 is 11 amino acids. CDR1 and CDR2 from the germline V gene are LNHDA and SQIVND (reference sequence). With 5 bases removed from V and 2 bases from J, the gap between germline ends came to 3 bases. The DNA of the CDR3 is TGTGCCAGTAGTCAACAAGAGACCCAGTACTTC. It yields the protein CASSQQETQYF.

This sequence joins TRBV2 and TRBJ2-7, with D unresolved. From germline, CDR1 is SNHLY and CDR2 FYNNEI. Trimming cost V 8 bases and J 4 bases, with 9 bases left between them. CDR3 length: 11 residues. The CDR3: CASDVGYEQYF. CDR3 sequence (DNA): TGTGCCAGCGATGTCGGTTACGAGCAGTACTTC.

This sequence joins TRBV2 and TRBJ1-2; D possibly corresponds to TRBD1 (6 bases). From germline, CDR1 is SNHLY and CDR2 FYNNEI. This CDR3 is 15 amino acids long. V was pared by 3 bases and J by 3 bases, with 14 bases between. The CDR3: CASSDGGADYYGYTF. The CDR3 DNA sequence: TGTGCCAGCAGTGATGGGGGCGCCGATTACTATGGCTACACCTTC.

The chain uses TRBV10-1 and TRBJ2-5, with 7 positions matching TRBD1. J was trimmed by 5 bases and V by 3 bases; bases with no gene match: 9. CDR1 is WNHNN and CDR2 is SYGVQD in the germline V gene (reference sequence). The CDR3 totals 15 residues. In DNA form, the CDR3 reads TGCGCCAGCAGTGACGGACAGGACGACGGGGAGACCCAGTACTTC. Translated: CASSDGQDDGETQYF.

The chain joins TRBV2 to TRBJ1-5; 7 positions match TRBD1. V trimming: 3 bases; J trimming: 9 bases; junction bases outside the gene matches: 11. Per germline, CDR1 SNHLY and CDR2 FYNNEI. This CDR3 has 15 residues. CDR3 coding DNA: TGTGCCAGCAGTGACGGGGACAGAGTTAACGGGCCCCAGCATTTT. Translation gives CASSDGDRVNGPQHF.

This chain uses TRBV3-1 (or the pseudogene TRBV3-2) with TRBJ2-1; D uncertain. The CDR3 sequence is 14 residues long. In germline, CDR1 is LGHDT, CDR2 YNNKEL (reference sequence). The V end was cut by 4 bases, the J end by 4 bases, with 11 bases between. Here the CDR3 DNA reads TGTGCCAGCAGCCCCTACCTAGAGTACAATGAGCAGTTCTTC. Amino acid sequence: CASSPYLEYNEQFF.

The V call is TRBV5-3, the J call TRBJ2-1; D ambiguous. TRBV5-3 is classed as an ORF, of uncertain function. Trimming pared 3 bases from V and 4 bases from J, leaving 8 bases between. The CDR3 is 13 amino acids. The CDR3 DNA sequence: TGTGCCAGAAGCTGGTACCGGTACAATGAGCAGTTCTTC. Its protein is CARSWYRYNEQFF.

V gene TRBV5-4 combines with J gene TRBJ1-1; TRBD1 is a possible D gene (6 bases). Trimming removed 0 bases at V and 11 bases at J, with 17 bases between. Germline values: CDR1 SGHNT, CDR2 YYREEE (reference sequence). This CDR3 is built from 14 residues. The CDR3, as DNA: TGTGCCAGCAGCTTGGGAGGGGGACCCGCTTTGGCTTTCTTT. It translates to CASSLGGGPALAFF.

This chain connects TRBV5-6 to TRBJ2-1; 9 positions agree with TRBD1. The CDR3 is 15 amino acids. Per germline, CDR1 SGHDT and CDR2 YYEEEE. The V gene end was trimmed by 4 bases and the J gene end by 1 base; junction bases not matched to a gene: 3. The CDR3 here is CASSTGTGSYNEQFF. Written as DNA, the CDR3 is TGTGCCAGCAGCACCGGGACAGGGTCCTACAATGAGCAGTTCTTC.

The chain recombines TRBV19 with TRBJ2-3, with D tentatively TRBD2 (5 bases). The CDR3 runs to 14 residues. CDR1 LNHDA and CDR2 SQIVND come from the germline V gene (reference sequence). Trimming took 6 bases from V and 0 from J, leaving 10 bases between them. CDR3 coding DNA: TGTGCCAGTAGGCCGGGGTACAGCACAGATACGCAGTATTTT. This encodes CASRPGYSTDTQYF.

This rearrangement joins TRBV5-4 to TRBJ2-5, with TRBD1 matching over 7 bases. The CDR3 spans 19 residues. Germline V CDR1 and CDR2: SGHNT, YYREEE (reference sequence). The trim removed 4 bases at V and 1 base at J, leaving 19 bases unmatched. CDR3 bases: TGTGCCAGCAGCAACGATTGGACGGCGACAGGGAACCCCCAAGAGACCCAGTACTTC. It is translated as CASSNDWTATGNPQETQYF. The full variable domain, completed using reference TRBV5-4 and TRBJ2-5, is ETGVTQSPTHLIKTRGQQVTLRCSSQSGHNTVSWYQQALGQGPQFIFQYYREEENGRGNFPPRFSGLQFPNYSSELNVNALELDDSALYLCASSNDWTATGNPQETQYFGPGTRLLVL.

The V call is TRBV3-1 (or the pseudogene TRBV3-2), the J call TRBJ2-1; TRBD2 aligns across 8 bases. The V gene's germline CDR1 is LGHDT and CDR2 YNNKEL (reference sequence). CDR3 length: 15 amino acids. The V segment lost 5 bases and the J segment 2 bases; nucleotides outside the gene matches: 5. CDR3 residues: CASSLTSEAYNEQFF. CDR3 bases: TGTGCCAGCAGCTTGACTAGCGAGGCCTACAATGAGCAGTTCTTC.

The V gene is TRBV5-1, the J gene TRBJ1-6, with D possibly matching TRBD1 (5 bases). Germline CDR1 reads SGHRS; CDR2 reads YFSETQ. The CDR3 is made up of 15 amino acids. Deletions cut 0 bases from V and 3 bases from J, with 7 bases between. DNA of the CDR3: TGCGCCAGCAGCTTGGAAGGGGACTATAATTCACCCCTCCACTTT. Protein sequence: CASSLEGDYNSPLHF.

A remark on this clone: Within the sample, other DNA sequences also encode this same CDR3. The chain links TRBV28 to TRBJ2-7; 8 bases match TRBD2. In germline, CDR1 is MDHEN, CDR2 SYDVKM. The CDR3 runs to 17 residues. J gave up 2 bases and V 3 bases, and 12 bases lay outside the gene matches. The CDR3 region is CASSFGSGGLPPYEQYF. The CDR3 DNA sequence: TGTGCCAGCAGTTTCGGAAGCGGGGGACTCCCTCCCTACGAGCAGTACTTC.

The table lists this clone with a few counts. The V call is TRBV27, the J call TRBJ1-1; 9 positions match TRBD1. This CDR3 comprises 14 residues. CDR1 is MNHEY, CDR2 SMNVEV, per germline (reference sequence). J was trimmed by 7 bases and V by 8 bases; bases with no gene match: 11. Here the CDR3 reads CASHITPGQGEAFF. DNA for the CDR3: TGTGCCAGCCATATTACACCGGGACAGGGTGAAGCTTTCTTT.

The chain employs TRBV9 and TRBJ2-6; D is perhaps TRBD1 (5 bases). The CDR3 length is 20 residues. Germline assignment: CDR1 SGDLS and CDR2 YYNGEE. Trimming shortened V by 0 bases and J by 0 bases, and 19 bases separated the two germline ends. DNA of the CDR3: TGTGCCAGCAGCGTAGAGGGCAGGGCCCCCGCGAGCTCTGGGGCCAACGTCCTGACTTTC. Its protein product is CASSVEGRAPASSGANVLTF. Full variable domain (rest looked up from reference TRBV9 and TRBJ2-6): DSGVTQTPKHLITATGQRVTLRCSPRSGDLSVYWYQQSLDQGLQFLIQYYNGEERAKGNILERFSAQQFPDLHSELNLSSLELGDSALYFCASSVEGRAPASSGANVLTFGAGSRLTVL.

CDR3 nucleotides: TGTGCCAGCAGCTTGGCCGTCGGTGTGGATCAGCCCCAGCATTTT. Protein sequence: CASSLAVGVDQPQHF. The chain is built from TRBV5-6 and TRBJ1-5, with unresolved D. This CDR3 has 15 residues. CDR1 and CDR2 (germline): SGHDT, YYEEEE. Trimming removed 0 bases from V and 5 bases from J, with 12 bases in between.

The chain is built from TRBV13 and TRBJ2-1; the D is unclear. Per germline, CDR1 PRHDT and CDR2 FYEKMQ (reference sequence). This CDR3 is 12 amino acids long. Trimming removed 5 bases from V and 8 bases from J, with 10 bases in between. The CDR3, as DNA: TGTGCCAGCAGCCAAGAGTTCCATGAGCAGTTCTTC. Residues: CASSQEFHEQFF.